Sequencing of this TCR beta chain was carried out in a study of a mutant IDH1 vaccine in newly diagnosed glioma. The overall study: Treated patients were around 62% male, roughly 40% female, mean age 40.4 years. Pretreatment consisted of radiotherapy, temozolomide, or both, with most receiving both. Whole-study findings and limits: Most patients, around 93%, showed vaccine-induced immune responses. Whatever changes occurred in top peripheral T cell clonotypes seemed unrelated to pseudoprogression.

The CDR3 extends over 16 amino acids. V lost 11 bases and J lost 0; bases outside the gene matches: 11. The germline V gene has CDR1 LNHDA and CDR2 SQIVND (reference sequence). For this clone: What it recognizes is unknown.

Noted time point: baseline, week 1 (first vaccination visit). Treatment defined: pre-vaccination baseline after standard-of-care therapy. Sequencing used immunoSEQ multiplex PCR; TCRdb keeps in-frame clones, though not all of them. The table shows some 21,000 clones, with 70% to 90% occurring only once. Sequences were derived from PBMCs, sampled from a glioma patient treated with radiotherapy, temozolomide or both. J is TRBJ1-5 and V is TRBV19, with TRBD1 identical over 9 bases. The origin of this receptor is a man aged 40-55 years with glioma. The CDR3 is CAASRGTGSSNQPQHF. The DNA of the CDR3 is TGTGCCGCCTCCCGGGGGACAGGGTCTAGCAATCAGCCCCAGCATTTT.